A single sample is the source of the 25 T cell receptor beta chains below, sequenced in a study of CD8 T cells in Susac syndrome. Random hexamers were used to reverse transcribe the RNA input (0.5 to 1 ug). Each CDR3 protein gets one entry after TCRdb re-called the immunoSEQ multiplex PCR reads with MiXCR. The profile shows around 170,000 distinct CDR3 sequences, 94% of them singletons. What was sequenced was CD4+ T cells from PBMCs. All receptors derive from a human donor with Susac syndrome.

The chain has TRBV5-6 and TRBJ2-7; 7 nucleotides agree with TRBD1. Germline CDR1 SGHDT, CDR2 YYEEEE. The CDR3 extends over 14 amino acids. The J segment lost 3 bases and the V segment lost 0 bases, leaving 3 bases of the junction unmatched. CDR3 DNA: TGTGCCAGCAGCTTGGGACAGGGATTCTACGAGCAGTACTTC. This translates into CASSLGQGFYEQYF.

The rearrangement links TRBV20-1 to TRBJ2-7; D remains ambiguous. Germline lookup yields CDR1 DFQATT and CDR2 SNEGSKA (reference sequence). The CDR3 contains 13 residues. Trimming removed 0 bases at V and 7 bases at J, with 13 bases between. CDR3 sequence reads: CSARDSGLEEQYF. The CDR3, as DNA: TGCAGTGCTAGAGATTCAGGCCTCGAGGAGCAGTACTTC.

The chain combines TRBV20-1 with TRBJ2-3; TRBD1 agrees at 10 bases. Germline assignment: CDR1 DFQATT and CDR2 SNEGSKA (reference sequence). The CDR3 is made up of 14 amino acids. V lost 6 bases and J lost 4; bases outside the gene matches: 7. The CDR3: CSAPDRGHADTQYF. CDR3 nucleotides: TGCAGTGCGCCCGACAGGGGGCACGCAGATACGCAGTATTTT.

The J gene is TRBJ2-1, the V gene TRBV24-1; D is undetermined. Trimming took 3 bases from V and 4 from J, leaving 12 bases between them. This CDR3 has 15 residues. Germline lookup yields CDR1 KGHDR and CDR2 SFDVKD. The DNA for the CDR3 is TGTGCCACCAGTGATCATGGGCGAGAATACAATGAGCAGTTCTTC. It specifies CATSDHGREYNEQFF.

V is TRBV20-1 and J is TRBJ2-4, with unresolved D. The V gene's germline CDR1 is DFQATT and CDR2 SNEGSKA (reference sequence). Trimming stripped 5 bases from V and 6 bases from J, with 8 bases between. This CDR3 is built from 11 residues. The CDR3, as DNA: TGCAGTGCTTCCTGGGGAAACATTCAGTACTTC. Protein: CSASWGNIQYF.

The V and J genes are TRBV7-2 and TRBJ2-1; D not certain. Trimming took off 5 bases at V and 5 bases at J, with 13 bases between the two ends. Looked up from germline, CDR1 is SGHTA and CDR2 is FQGNSA. CDR3 size: 14 residues. The CDR3 reads CASSALTFDNEQFF. CDR3 in DNA: TGTGCCAGCAGCGCTCTAACTTTCGACAATGAGCAGTTCTTC.

The table lists this clonotype with a few counts. The chain joins TRBV5-4 to TRBJ1-6; 8 positions agree with TRBD1. Germline CDR1 reads SGHNT; CDR2 reads YYREEE (reference sequence). The CDR3 totals 15 residues. The V gene end was trimmed by 2 bases and the J gene end by 10 bases; junction bases not matched to a gene: 8. The CDR3 bases are TGTGCCAGCAGCTTTCAGGGGGCACTAGGATCACCCCTCCACTTT. It is translated as CASSFQGALGSPLHF.

V usage is TRBV12-3 or TRBV12-4 and J usage is TRBJ1-1, with D perhaps TRBD1 (6 bases). Trimming removed 3 bases at V and 3 bases at J, with 11 bases between. The CDR3 is 14 amino acids. The chain's CDR3 is CASSLYRADTEAFF. CDR3 DNA sequence: TGTGCCAGCAGTTTGTACAGGGCGGACACTGAAGCTTTCTTT.

This clonotype was observed once. The chain links TRBV12-3 or TRBV12-4 to TRBJ1-1; 8 nucleotides line up with TRBD1. The CDR3 sequence is 11 residues long. V lost 8 bases, J lost 11 bases, and 7 bases stayed unmatched. The CDR3, as DNA: TGTGCCAGCTCTCTCACAGGGGGGGCTTTCTTT. Its protein product is CASSLTGGAFF.

The V and J genes are TRBV7-9 and TRBJ1-2; 7 nucleotides match TRBD1. The germline gives CDR1 SEHNR, CDR2 FQNEAQ (reference sequence). J gave up 2 bases and V 1 base, and 4 bases lay outside the gene matches. The CDR3 runs 15 residues. Here the CDR3 reads CASSLETGSNYGYTF. In nucleotides, the CDR3 is TGTGCCAGCAGCTTAGAGACAGGGTCCAACTATGGCTACACCTTC.

CDR3 loop: CSVGGLAGTFYNEQFF. CDR3 nucleotide sequence: TGCAGCGTTGGGGGACTAGCGGGGACCTTTTACAATGAGCAGTTCTTC. This chain connects TRBV29-1 to TRBJ2-1; 13 nucleotides align to TRBD2. Germline lookup yields CDR1 SQVTM and CDR2 ANQGSEA. V lost 4 bases to trimming and J lost 4 bases; unmatched junction nucleotides: 7. The CDR3 totals 16 residues.

V is TRBV18 and J is TRBJ2-4; D is ambiguous. CDR1 and CDR2 from the germline V gene are KGHSH and LQKENI. V was pared by 3 bases and J by 5 bases, with 8 bases between. CDR3 length equals 13 residues. CDR3 loop: CASSPGVENIQYF. In nucleotides, the CDR3 is TGTGCCAGCTCACCTGGGGTCGAAAACATTCAGTACTTC.

This chain joins TRBV15 and TRBJ1-1; TRBD1 matches at 8 bases. The germline gives CDR1 LNHNV, CDR2 YYDKDF (reference sequence). J was trimmed by 0 bases and V by 5 bases; bases with no gene match: 5. This CDR3 has 15 amino acids. CDR3 protein: CATSSRTGMNTEAFF. CDR3 nucleotides: TGTGCCACCAGCTCGCGGACAGGGATGAACACTGAAGCTTTCTTT.

The chain couples TRBV18 to TRBJ2-7, with 11 bases identical to TRBD2. Germline V gene sequence: CDR1 KGHSH, CDR2 LQKENI. The V gene end was trimmed by 2 bases and the J gene end by 1 base; junction bases not matched to a gene: 7. This CDR3 contains 17 residues. CDR3 region: CASSPRLGTSGSYEQYF. CDR3 nucleotide sequence: TGTGCCAGCTCACCAAGGTTAGGGACTAGCGGATCCTACGAGCAGTACTTC.

V and J are TRBV7-2 and TRBJ2-3; a possible D gene is TRBD2 (7 bases). The CDR3 length is 13 residues. CDR1 is SGHTA and CDR2 is FQGNSA in the germline V gene. Trimming took off 6 bases at V and 1 base at J, with 8 bases between the two ends. DNA for the CDR3: TGTGCCAGCAGGGGGGGGCGCACAGATACGCAGTATTTT. Amino acids: CASRGGRTDTQYF.

The V call is TRBV15, the J call TRBJ1-1, with TRBD1 as a possible D gene (5 bases). The CDR3 contains 16 residues. V was pared by 1 base and J by 6 bases, with 18 bases between. Germline V gene data show CDR1 as LNHNV and CDR2 as YYDKDF (reference sequence). The CDR3 region has the DNA TGTGCCACCAGCAGAGTTTTTAGAGCAGGGCAGCCTGAAGCTTTCTTT. Translated, it gives CATSRVFRAGQPEAFF.

This clonotype occurred a few times. This chain connects TRBV5-1 to TRBJ1-1; 7 bases match TRBD1. Germline CDR1 reads SGHRS; CDR2 reads YFSETQ. This CDR3 contains 14 residues. V lost 0 bases to trimming and J lost 3 bases; unmatched junction nucleotides: 2. The CDR3 region is CASSLVQGDTEAFF. CDR3 nucleotides: TGCGCCAGCAGCTTGGTTCAGGGGGACACTGAAGCTTTCTTT.

The CDR3 DNA is TGTGCCAGGTTTTTTAGACTGGCGGGGGTTGAGACCCAGTACTTC. It encodes CARFFRLAGVETQYF. V usage is TRBV12-3 or TRBV12-4 and J usage is TRBJ2-5, with 7 bases identical to TRBD2. Trimming took 9 bases from V and 5 from J; bases not matched to a gene: 15. This CDR3 is 15 amino acids long.

This clonotype came up once. The rearrangement uses TRBV9 and TRBJ2-3; possibly TRBD2 for D (6 bases). The V gene lost 4 bases and the J gene lost 3 bases, with 18 bases spanning the gap. This CDR3 spans 16 amino acids. Germline assignment: CDR1 SGDLS and CDR2 YYNGEE. The CDR3 here is CASSIRGGEGTDTQYF. As DNA, the CDR3 is TGTGCCAGCAGCATCCGGGGCGGGGAAGGAACAGATACGCAGTATTTT. The full variable domain, with the rest looked up from reference TRBV9 and TRBJ2-3, is DSGVTQTPKHLITATGQRVTLRCSPRSGDLSVYWYQQSLDQGLQFLIQYYNGEERAKGNILERFSAQQFPDLHSELNLSSLELGDSALYFCASSIRGGEGTDTQYFGPGTRLTVL.

V usage is TRBV6-6 and J usage is TRBJ2-7; D gene ambiguous. Germline CDR1 MNHNY, CDR2 SVGAGI (reference sequence). The germline V and J ends were trimmed by 7 bases and 2 bases, with 9 bases remaining between them. The CDR3 sequence is 12 residues long. CDR3 DNA sequence: TGTGCCAGCACCACTGCCGCCTACGAGCAGTACTTC. Protein: CASTTAAYEQYF.

The chain recombines TRBV4-2 with TRBJ2-2; D is uncertain. The CDR3 is 13 residues long. Germline V gene lookup returns CDR1 LGHNA and CDR2 YNFKEQ. The V end lost 8 bases, the J end lost 6 bases, and 13 bases lay between the germline ends. CDR3: CASAPSRSGELFF. CDR3 bases: TGTGCCAGCGCGCCCTCAAGGTCCGGGGAGCTGTTTTTT.

The chain has TRBV20-1 and TRBJ1-6; no reliable D call. Germline V gives CDR1 DFQATT, CDR2 SNEGSKA (reference sequence). V dropped 3 bases and J dropped 0 bases, with 6 bases sitting between them. The CDR3 is 14 amino acids. In nucleotides, the CDR3 is TGCAGTGCTAGTAGTGGCTCCTATAATTCACCCCTCCACTTT. Its protein product is CSASSGSYNSPLHF.

The gene calls are TRBV5-6 and TRBJ2-1; 8 positions match TRBD2. Germline CDR1 is SGHDT and CDR2 is YYEEEE. This CDR3 region has 15 residues. With 0 bases clipped from V and 5 bases from J, the junction kept 4 bases outside the gene matches. Here the CDR3 reads CASSLGTSRDNEQFF. CDR3 DNA sequence: TGTGCCAGCAGCTTGGGGACTAGCCGCGACAATGAGCAGTTCTTC.

The gene calls are TRBV3-1 and TRBJ1-2, with TRBD1 matching over 8 bases. V dropped 5 bases and J dropped 10; count of bases not matched to a gene: 3. Looked up from germline, CDR1 is LGHDT and CDR2 is YNNKEL (reference sequence). This CDR3 has 11 residues. This CDR3 reads CASSEDRDYTF. The CDR3, as DNA: TGTGCCAGCAGCGAGGACAGGGACTACACCTTC.

This chain joins TRBV18 and TRBJ2-7; TRBD1 might be the D (6 bases). The CDR3 has 14 residues. The V and J ends lost 1 base and 2 bases respectively, with 9 bases between them. CDR1 is KGHSH and CDR2 is LQKENI in the germline V gene. This chain's CDR3 is CASSPQGTPYEQYF. The CDR3 nucleotides are TGTGCCAGCTCACCACAAGGGACACCCTACGAGCAGTACTTC.